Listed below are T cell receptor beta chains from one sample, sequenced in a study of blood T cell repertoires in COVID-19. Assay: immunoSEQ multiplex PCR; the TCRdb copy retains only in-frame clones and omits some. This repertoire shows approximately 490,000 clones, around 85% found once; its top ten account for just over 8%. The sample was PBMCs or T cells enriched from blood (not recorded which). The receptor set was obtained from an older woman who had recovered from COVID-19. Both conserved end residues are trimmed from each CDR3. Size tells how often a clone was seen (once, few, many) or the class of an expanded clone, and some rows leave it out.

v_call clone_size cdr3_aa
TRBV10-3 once AISASGGSTGELF
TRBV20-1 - SASSGGAPFFPYNEQF
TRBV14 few ASSHSDRFIQY
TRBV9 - ASSVEATGLYGYT
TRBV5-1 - ASSLDGSGGFLTDTQY
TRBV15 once ATSSGQSSGGWNEQF
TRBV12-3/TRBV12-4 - ASSLGQGGYT
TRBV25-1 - ASSRVYNSPLH
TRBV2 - ASSGTGRWQGEQY
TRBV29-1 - SVDSQVGNEQF
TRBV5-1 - ASSHPGQGSGELF
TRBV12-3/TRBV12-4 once ASSLVPENIQY
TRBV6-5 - ASRQEKWGYT
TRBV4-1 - ASSHGQGETQY
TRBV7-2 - ASSLGTGADTQY
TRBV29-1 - SDRKQAPYGYT
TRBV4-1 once ASSQGQGLFQPQH
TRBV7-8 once ASSGWGTGEAF
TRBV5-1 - ASSQPPGPKGDEQY
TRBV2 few ASCGAENTEAF
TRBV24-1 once ATSNRGGTEAF
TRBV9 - ASSRGGAASNPNEKLF
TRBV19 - ASNFNVGRAGELF
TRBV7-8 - ASSLGGGQETQY
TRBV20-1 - SAEPRDEQF
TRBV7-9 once ASSPKTGNSYEQY
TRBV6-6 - AIKEGALGNTEAF
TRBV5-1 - ASSIIGGQTEAF
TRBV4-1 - ASSQSGGAGNTIY
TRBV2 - ASRGDRGRGNTIY
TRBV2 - ASSPTGGLRSPLH
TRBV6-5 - ASSWLRDTSGELF
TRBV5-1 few ASSLGQTHNSPLH
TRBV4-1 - ASSQDNRGRGTQY
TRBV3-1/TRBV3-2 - ASSLAGGTSPTQY
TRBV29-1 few SVEQQGIMNTEAF
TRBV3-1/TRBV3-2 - ASSPSGRDSGELF
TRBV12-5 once ASGLGDRAQETQY
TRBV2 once ASRGGLTSYEQY
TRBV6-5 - ASSYAGSEY
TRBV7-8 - ASSLGPGQINQPQH
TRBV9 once ASSPSQGSYEQY
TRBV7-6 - ASSFGQSSYNEQF
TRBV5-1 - ASSLEGGPANEKLF
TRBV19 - ASRENSNQPQH
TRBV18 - ASSPQETFSGNTIY
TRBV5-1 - AGGKTPADTQY
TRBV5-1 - ASSLVGSPDTQY
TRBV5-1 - ASSPRTVSTTGELF
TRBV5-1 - ASSLAGRTTNYGYT